This T cell receptor beta chain was recorded in a study of radiotherapy plus CTLA-4 blockade in lung cancer listed by TCRdb under 2018. General notes on the study: Among the enrolled patients, under 20% had an objective response, and around 31% reached disease control. Overall results and qualifications from the work: Early dynamic changes in blood T cell clones, together with increased serum interferon-beta after radiation, were reported as the strongest predictors of response. After treatment with radiotherapy and ipilimumab, TCR clones that came from tumors expanded in the peripheral blood.

V lost 6 bases and J lost 8 bases, and the count of bases not matched to a germline gene is 9. From the cysteine up to the phenylalanine, the CDR3 has a length of 14 residues. Only the CDR3 region is kept as DNA, spanning 42 bases read in frame from base 1. Via the germline V gene, CDR1 is MNHEY and CDR2 SVGAGI. About this clone itself: Its target antigen remains unknown. Base qualities are not recorded, but no much larger clone differs from it by a single base.

The library was prepared using the immunoSEQ multiplex PCR assay. The table comes from immuneACCESS by way of TCRdb, which keeps in-frame sequences with V and J called. Part of the clones is missing from these tables; in studies checked, under half for an unresolved V gene and the rest for unknown reasons. Recorded for this sample are tens of thousands of clones; about four fifths of them occurred a single time. The leading ten clones occupy roughly a quarter of the sample. In this study, focal radiation therapy paired with CTLA-4 blockade (ipilimumab) was tested in patients who had chemo-refractory metastatic non-small-cell lung cancer.

The chain is assembled from TRBV6-5 and TRBJ1-4; 7 bases in between match TRBD1. This receptor was obtained from a human donor with non-small cell lung cancer that progressed on radiotherapy plus ipilimumab. Sequencing used peripheral blood, obtained from a patient treated with radiotherapy plus ipilimumab. The DNA sequence is TGTGCCAGCAGCCCAGGGGGGAGGATCGAAAAACTGTTTTTT. Its translation reads: CASSPGGRIEKLFF.